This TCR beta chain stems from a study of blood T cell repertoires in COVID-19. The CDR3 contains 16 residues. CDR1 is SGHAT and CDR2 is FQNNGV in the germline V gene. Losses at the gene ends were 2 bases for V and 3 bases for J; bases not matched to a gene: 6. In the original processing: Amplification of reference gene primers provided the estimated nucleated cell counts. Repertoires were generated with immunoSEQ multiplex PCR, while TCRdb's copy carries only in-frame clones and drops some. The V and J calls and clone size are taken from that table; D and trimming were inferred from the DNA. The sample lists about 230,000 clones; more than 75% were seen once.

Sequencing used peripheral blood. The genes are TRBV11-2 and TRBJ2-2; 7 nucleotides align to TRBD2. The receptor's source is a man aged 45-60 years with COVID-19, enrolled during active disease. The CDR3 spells CASSLLAGDHTGELFF. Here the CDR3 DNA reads TGTGCCAGCAGCTTATTGGCGGGAGATCACACCGGGGAGCTGTTTTTT.